Detailed here is one TCR beta chain. Its antigen remains unidentified. Base qualities are missing; no much larger clone stands one base away. The source of the sample is a study of vaccination and CD4 T cells after COVID-19 (dated by TCRdb to between 2021 and 2023). Study-level background: Every convalescent patient had a positive nasal swab PCR test for SARS-CoV-2, with mild disease in roughly nine patients and severe disease in one. Post-COVID blood samples from convalescent patients were collected a median of about 110 days after diagnosis, with a range of 35 to 161 days. As controls, cultures received a CEFX viral epitope pool (the positive control), an HIV-1 Nef peptide pool (the negative control), or no peptide at all. In roughly 10 COVID-19 convalescent patients and a handful of infection-naive healthy vaccine recipients, the spike-specific CD4+ TCR repertoire before mRNA vaccination was compared with the repertoire after mRNA vaccination. The time from the second vaccine dose to post-vaccine blood sampling had a median of roughly 70 days and ranged from about 14 to 241 days. Six males and four females were included in the convalescent cohort, with two Hispanic individuals, seven Caucasians, two Asians and one multiracial person represented. Culture stimuli were overlapping spike peptide pools from SARS-CoV-2 and from the common cold coronaviruses HCoV-NL63, HCoV-OC43 and HCoV-229E. Participants received two doses of either the Pfizer-BioNTech BNT162b2 vaccine (n=8) or the Moderna mRNA-1273 vaccine (n=2). Study-level results and caveats: The median count of SARS-CoV-2-reactive clonotypes went up from 20 to 25 after infection to about 40 after vaccination, although the change was not significant. In convalescent patients, nearly all vaccine-specific clones (304 of 307) were found to be mono-reactive for SARS-CoV-2 spike rather than cross-reactive with common cold coronaviruses. Among convalescent patients, a median about 90% of the SARS-CoV-2-reactive clones seen after vaccination appeared only after vaccination, which suggests priming specific to the vaccine. Only a relatively small number of convalescent patients were included in the study, and early timepoints following natural infection were not analyzed.

The library was generated by PCR. TCR sequencing of DNA from cultured CD4+ T cells used the Oncomine TCR Beta short-read assay at the Johns Hopkins FTIC core. Genomic DNA was extracted from the cultured CD4+ T cells with the QIAamp micro DNA kit. Oncomine TCR Beta libraries from cultured CD4+ T cells were pooled with unique dual indexes and sequenced on an Illumina iSeq 100. The study's own analysis went as follows. Non-productive sequences were filtered out, and CDR3s that did not start with C, did not end with F or W, or were shorter than 7 amino acids were discarded. Antigen-specific clonotypes were identified using the MANAFEST web application through comparison of peptide-stimulated wells with reference and other culture wells. To be called positive, a clone needed an FDR below 0.05, an odds ratio above 5, and a productive frequency above 0.1% in at least two of three replicate wells. A clonotype counted as cross-reactive if it showed significant expansion both in the SARS-CoV-2 spike wells and in at least one common cold coronavirus spike condition. Using R version 3.6.1, CDR3 homology was evaluated through Levenshtein distances (stringdist) along with unrooted phylogenetic trees (ape). The public sequencing data were trimmed at Q25 with fastp and processed into clonotypes with MiXCR by TCRdb, which kept only in-frame beta chains. Here each entry gathers all rows of one CDR3 protein and keeps the most common genes and DNA. TCRdb's processing, not the authors', yielded these V and J calls. The sample table contains 15,000 or so distinct CDR3 sequences; only one count was recorded for roughly 75% of them. Approximately 10% of the sample comes from the top ten.

The treatment or condition label corresponds to: roughly 10-day PBMC culture with coronavirus spike peptide pools or control peptides (ViraFEST assay). The ViraFEST assay, used in the study, expanded antigen-specific T cells with peptide pools and then identified the expanded clonotypes through TCR sequencing. The convalescent patients' positive SARS-CoV-2 PCR tests were from March to December 2020, which was before the Alpha, Beta and Delta variants emerged in the United States. PBMCs were cultured at approximately 2 million per well in IMDM supplemented with about 5% human AB serum and 9.5 to 10 IU/ml IL-2, with approximately 11 ug/ml peptide pools added. Half of the culture medium was replaced with fresh IL-2-containing medium on days 3 and 7. Once the cells had been in culture for 9 to 10 days, the EasySep CD4+ T cell isolation kit was used to isolate CD4+ T cells by negative selection. PBMCs were separated from whole blood using Ficoll-Paque Plus gradient centrifugation and then either used fresh or cryopreserved at -140C. In general, triplicate wells were set up for every culture condition.

Sequencing used CD4+ T cells from blood, cultured in vitro. The sequence was collected from a human donor who had recovered from COVID-19.

The DNA sequence is TGCAGTGCCAGCGACGTAGACCTCTCCTACGAGCAGTACTTC. It translates to CSASDVDLSYEQYF. The chain uses TRBV20-1 and TRBJ2-7; confidence is insufficient to name the D gene. The germline V gene encodes CDR1 DFQATT and CDR2 SNEGSKA (reference sequence). Trimming costs V 6 bases and J 0 bases, and their ends lie 15 bases apart. Reading from cysteine to phenylalanine, the CDR3 counts 14 amino acids. Left in the record is the CDR3 DNA by itself, 42 bases read in frame from the first base.